This TCR beta chain was documented in a study of cytomegalovirus exposure and HLA in healthy donors. V lost 2 bases and J lost 0; bases outside the gene matches: 6. The CDR3 spans 18 residues. The germline V gene has CDR1 SGHKS and CDR2 YYEKEE (reference sequence). PCR employed 60 Vbeta and 13 Jbeta primers. The data were produced by immunoSEQ multiplex PCR, yet TCRdb's version contains in-frame clones alone and is incomplete. The sample table includes under 120,000 clones. Sequencing used PBMCs. This chain links TRBV5-5 with TRBJ1-6, with TRBD1 matching 9 bases. This receptor was obtained from a man aged 50-60 years in good health and CMV-seronegative. The CDR3 spells CASSLAGTGSSYNSPLHF. CDR3 DNA: TGTGCCAGCAGCTTAGCCGGGACAGGGAGCTCCTATAATTCACCCCTCCACTTT.